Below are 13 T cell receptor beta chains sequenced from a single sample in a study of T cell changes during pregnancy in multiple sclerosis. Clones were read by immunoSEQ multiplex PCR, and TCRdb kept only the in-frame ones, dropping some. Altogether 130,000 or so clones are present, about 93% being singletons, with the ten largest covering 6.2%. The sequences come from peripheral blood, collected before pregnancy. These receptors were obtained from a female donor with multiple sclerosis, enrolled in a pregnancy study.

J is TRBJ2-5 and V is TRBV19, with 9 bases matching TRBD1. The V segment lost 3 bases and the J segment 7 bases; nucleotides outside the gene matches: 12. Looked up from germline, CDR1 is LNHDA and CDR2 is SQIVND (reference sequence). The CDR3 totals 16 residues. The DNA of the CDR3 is TGTGCCAGTAGTATTAAGACGGGACAGGGTCTTGGGACCCAGTACTTC. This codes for CASSIKTGQGLGTQYF.

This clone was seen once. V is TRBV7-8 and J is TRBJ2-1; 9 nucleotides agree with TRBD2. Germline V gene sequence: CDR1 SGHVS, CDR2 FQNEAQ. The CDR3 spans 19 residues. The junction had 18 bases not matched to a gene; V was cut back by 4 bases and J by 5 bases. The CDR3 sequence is CASSSSVLLRLAGHNEQFF. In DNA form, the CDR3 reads TGTGCCAGCAGCTCCTCTGTCCTCCTTCGGCTAGCGGGGCACAATGAGCAGTTCTTC.

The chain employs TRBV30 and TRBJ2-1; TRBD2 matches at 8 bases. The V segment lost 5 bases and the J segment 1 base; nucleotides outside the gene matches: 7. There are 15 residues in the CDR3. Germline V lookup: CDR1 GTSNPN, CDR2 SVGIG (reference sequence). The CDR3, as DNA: TGTGCCTGGGGTGGGGCGGGGGGTTCCTACAATGAGCAGTTCTTC. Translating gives CAWGGAGGSYNEQFF.

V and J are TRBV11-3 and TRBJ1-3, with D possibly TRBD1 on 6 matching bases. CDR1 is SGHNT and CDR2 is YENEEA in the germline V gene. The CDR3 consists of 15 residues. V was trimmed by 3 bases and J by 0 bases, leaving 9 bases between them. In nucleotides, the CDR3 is TGTGCCAGCAGCTTGGACAGCGACTCTGGAAACACCATATATTTT. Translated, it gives CASSLDSDSGNTIYF.

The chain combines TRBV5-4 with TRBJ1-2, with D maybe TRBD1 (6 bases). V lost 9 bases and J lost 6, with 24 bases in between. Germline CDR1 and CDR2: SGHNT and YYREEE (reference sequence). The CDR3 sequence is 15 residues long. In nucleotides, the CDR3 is TGTGCCACCGTCCCGCAGGCAGGGGAGAGGAATGGCTACACCTTC. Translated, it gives CATVPQAGERNGYTF.

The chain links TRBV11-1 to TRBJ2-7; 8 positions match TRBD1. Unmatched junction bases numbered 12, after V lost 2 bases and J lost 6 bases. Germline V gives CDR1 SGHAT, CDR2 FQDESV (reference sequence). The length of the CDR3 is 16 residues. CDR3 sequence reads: CASSLLGRGLSGEQYF. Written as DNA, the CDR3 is TGTGCCAGCAGCTTATTAGGCAGGGGGCTATCGGGCGAGCAGTACTTC. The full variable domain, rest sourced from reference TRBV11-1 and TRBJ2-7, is EAEVAQSPRYKITEKSQAVAFWCDPISGHATLYWYRQILGQGPELLVQFQDESVVDDSQLPKDRFSAERLKGVDSTLKIQPAELGDSAMYLCASSLLGRGLSGEQYFGPGTRLTVT.

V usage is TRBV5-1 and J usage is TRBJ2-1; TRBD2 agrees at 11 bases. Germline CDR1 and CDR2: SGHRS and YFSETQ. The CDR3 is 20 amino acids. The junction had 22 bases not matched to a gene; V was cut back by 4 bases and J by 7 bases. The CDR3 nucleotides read TGCGCCAGCAGCCAGGGGGGATTTTGGGGGTACGTAGCGGGAGGGAATGAGCAGTTCTTC. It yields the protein CASSQGGFWGYVAGGNEQFF.

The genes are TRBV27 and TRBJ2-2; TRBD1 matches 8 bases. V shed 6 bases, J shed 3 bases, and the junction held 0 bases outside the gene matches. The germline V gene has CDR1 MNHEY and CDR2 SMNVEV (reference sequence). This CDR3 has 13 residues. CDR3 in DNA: TGTGCCAGCAGGGGACAGGACACCGGGGAGCTGTTTTTT. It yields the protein CASRGQDTGELFF.

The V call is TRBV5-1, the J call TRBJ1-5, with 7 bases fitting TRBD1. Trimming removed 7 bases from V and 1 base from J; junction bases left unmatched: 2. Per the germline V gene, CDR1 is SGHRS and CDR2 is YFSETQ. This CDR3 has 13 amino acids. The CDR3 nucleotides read TGCGCCAGCCTGACAGGGAGCAATCAGCCCCAGCATTTT. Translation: CASLTGSNQPQHF.

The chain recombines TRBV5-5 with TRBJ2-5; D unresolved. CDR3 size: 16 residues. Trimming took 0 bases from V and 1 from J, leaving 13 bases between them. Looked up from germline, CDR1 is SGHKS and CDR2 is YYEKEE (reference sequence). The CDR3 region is CASSLGPLVSQETQYF. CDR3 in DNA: TGTGCCAGCAGCTTGGGGCCCCTAGTGTCCCAAGAGACCCAGTACTTC.

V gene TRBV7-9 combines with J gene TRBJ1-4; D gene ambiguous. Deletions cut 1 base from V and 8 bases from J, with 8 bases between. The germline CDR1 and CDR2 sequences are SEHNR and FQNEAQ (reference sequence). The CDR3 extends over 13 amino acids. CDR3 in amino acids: CASSLVRGEKLFF. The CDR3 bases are TGTGCCAGCAGCTTAGTTCGAGGGGAAAAACTGTTTTTT.

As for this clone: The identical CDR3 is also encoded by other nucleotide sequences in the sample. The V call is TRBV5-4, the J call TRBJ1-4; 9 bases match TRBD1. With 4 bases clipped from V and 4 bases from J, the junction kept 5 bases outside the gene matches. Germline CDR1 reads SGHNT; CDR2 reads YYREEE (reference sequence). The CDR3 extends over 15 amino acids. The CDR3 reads CASSLGGQGNEKLFF. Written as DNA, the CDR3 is TGTGCCAGCAGCCTGGGGGGACAGGGTAATGAAAAACTGTTTTTT.

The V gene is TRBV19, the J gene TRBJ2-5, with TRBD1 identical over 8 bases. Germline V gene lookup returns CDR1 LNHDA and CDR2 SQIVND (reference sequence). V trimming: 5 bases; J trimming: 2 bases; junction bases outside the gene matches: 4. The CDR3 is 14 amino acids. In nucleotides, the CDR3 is TGTGCCAGTAGTTTAGGACAGGGACAAGAGACCCAGTACTTC. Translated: CASSLGQGQETQYF.